The 18 T cell receptor beta chains below come from one sample, sequenced in a study of T cell responses to AZD1222 COVID-19 vaccine. Assay: immunoSEQ multiplex PCR; the TCRdb copy retains only in-frame clones and omits some. The table lists 60,000 to 100,000 clones, approximately 90% of them singletons. The sample consisted of peripheral blood, taken on day 0 of MenACWY control vaccination. These receptors were taken from an adult in good health.

The gene calls are TRBV5-1 and TRBJ1-1; D is undetermined. The germline CDR1 and CDR2 sequences are SGHRS and YFSETQ. Trimming cost V 2 bases and J 1 base, with 9 bases left between them. The CDR3 covers 14 residues. The CDR3 spells CASSFGEPNTEAFF. Written as DNA, the CDR3 is TGCGCCAGCAGCTTCGGTGAACCGAACACTGAAGCTTTCTTT.

The chain uses TRBV5-5 and TRBJ2-5; D is ambiguous. The V end was cut by 4 bases, the J end by 1 base, with 11 bases between. The germline CDR1 and CDR2 sequences are SGHKS and YYEKEE (reference sequence). This CDR3 has 14 residues. This chain's CDR3 is CASSQVDFQETQYF. The CDR3 DNA is TGTGCCAGCAGCCAGGTCGATTTCCAAGAGACCCAGTACTTC.

The V gene is TRBV7-3, the J gene TRBJ1-1; 10 bases match TRBD1. The CDR3 consists of 15 residues. Germline V gene sequence: CDR1 SGHTA, CDR2 FQGTGA. Trimming removed 5 bases from V and 9 bases from J; junction bases left unmatched: 12. CDR3 protein: CASSVTGTGVAKAFF. CDR3 nucleotide sequence: TGTGCCAGCAGCGTGACCGGGACAGGGGTCGCGAAAGCTTTCTTT.

The gene calls are TRBV7-8 and TRBJ1-1; D unresolved. The germline CDR1 and CDR2 sequences are SGHVS and FQNEAQ. The V end was cut by 1 base, the J end by 1 base, with 7 bases between. The CDR3 spans 14 residues. CDR3 residues: CASSLVERNTEAFF. The CDR3 DNA is TGTGCCAGCAGCTTAGTTGAAAGGAACACTGAAGCTTTCTTT.

The gene calls are TRBV18 and TRBJ2-7; the D gene is possibly TRBD2 (5 bases). The CDR3 loop spans 15 amino acids. Germline V gene data show CDR1 as KGHSH and CDR2 as LQKENI. The ends were cut back, 4 bases at V and 4 bases at J, with 17 bases in the middle. The CDR3 coding sequence is TGTGCCAGCTCACTGGCCGGAGGTCGTGGGTACGAGCAGTACTTC. Its protein is CASSLAGGRGYEQYF.

This clone was seen only once. The V and J genes are TRBV24-1 and TRBJ2-3; TRBD1 matches at 10 bases. Looked up from germline, CDR1 is KGHDR and CDR2 is SFDVKD. The CDR3 is 15 residues long. Germline trimming cut 5 bases from V and 6 bases from J; bases unmatched to any gene: 7. CDR3 nucleotides: TGTGCCACCAGTGTAGACAGGGGGCAGGGGGATACGCAGTATTTT. This gives the protein CATSVDRGQGDTQYF.

This chain connects TRBV11-2 to TRBJ2-7; TRBD1 matches 7 bases. Trimming removed 5 bases from V and 6 bases from J; junction bases left unmatched: 7. Germline V gene sequence: CDR1 SGHAT, CDR2 FQNNGV. The CDR3 consists of 13 residues. CDR3 amino acids: CASSIGQVGEQYF. The CDR3 DNA reads as TGTGCCAGCAGCATCGGACAGGTTGGCGAGCAGTACTTC.

This chain uses TRBV2 with TRBJ2-5, with D possibly matching TRBD2 (7 bases). Trimming cost V 2 bases and J 7 bases, with 17 bases left between them. The germline gives CDR1 SNHLY, CDR2 FYNNEI. This CDR3 region has 15 residues. CDR3: CASSELTGGAGTQYF. CDR3 sequence (DNA): TGTGCCAGCAGTGAATTGACGGGGGGCGCAGGGACCCAGTACTTC.

This clone was seen more than once but under ten times. This chain uses TRBV27 with TRBJ2-2; 8 bases line up with TRBD2. V shed 9 bases and J 4 bases; nucleotides not matched to a gene: 13. Germline CDR1 reads MNHEY; CDR2 reads SMNVEV (reference sequence). CDR3 length: 16 residues. For the CDR3, the DNA is TGTGCCAGTTTGGGGGTAGCGGGATCGAGCACCGGGGAGCTGTTTTTT. As protein: CASLGVAGSSTGELFF.

This clone came up once. The chain employs TRBV28 and TRBJ2-1, with 7 bases that match TRBD1. The CDR3 extends over 12 amino acids. V was pared by 2 bases and J by 11 bases, with 3 bases of the junction left unmatched. CDR1 and CDR2 (germline): MDHEN, SYDVKM. CDR3 sequence: CASSLGDSKQFF. Here the CDR3 DNA reads TGTGCCAGCAGTTTAGGGGACAGCAAGCAGTTCTTC.

V and J are TRBV11-3 and TRBJ2-7; no firm D call. The CDR3 contains 16 residues. From germline, CDR1 is SGHNT and CDR2 YENEEA. The germline V and J ends were trimmed by 5 bases and 5 bases, with 22 bases remaining between them. The CDR3 DNA reads TGTGCCAGCAGCCGTGGTACCGGGCTAGGAGCCGACGAGCAGTACTTC. Translation: CASSRGTGLGADEQYF.

This chain joins TRBV9 and TRBJ2-4; perhaps TRBD2 as D (6 bases). V lost 0 bases to trimming and J lost 0 bases, with 13 bases between them. CDR1 is SGDLS and CDR2 is YYNGEE in the germline V gene. This CDR3 is built from 17 residues. This chain's CDR3 is CASSVGGGALAKNIQYF. The CDR3 coding sequence is TGTGCCAGCAGCGTAGGGGGCGGGGCCCTAGCCAAAAACATTCAGTACTTC.

This chain connects TRBV6-4 to TRBJ2-3; possible D gene TRBD1, 6 bases. V was cut by 5 bases and J by 6 bases, with 15 bases left in between. Germline CDR1 reads MRHNA; CDR2 reads SNTAGT. The CDR3 loop spans 14 amino acids. CDR3 region: CASSPTGSGDTQYF. The CDR3 nucleotides are TGTGCCAGCAGTCCTACAGGGTCGGGCGATACGCAGTATTTT.

CDR3 protein: CATKREREGDEQFF. The CDR3 coding sequence is TGTGCCACAAAAAGGGAGCGGGAGGGCGATGAGCAGTTCTTC. The V and J genes are TRBV24-1 and TRBJ2-1; 10 bases are shared with TRBD2. Germline V gene sequence: CDR1 KGHDR, CDR2 SFDVKD. V trimming: 10 bases; J trimming: 8 bases; junction bases outside the gene matches: 10. This CDR3 contains 14 residues.

The chain uses TRBV3-1 (or the pseudogene TRBV3-2) and TRBJ2-2; no definite D call. Trimming took off 3 bases at V and 8 bases at J, with 13 bases between the two ends. Germline V gene data show CDR1 as LGHDT and CDR2 as YNNKEL (reference sequence). CDR3 size: 14 residues. The chain's CDR3 is CASSHHKRAGELFF. The CDR3 coding sequence is TGTGCCAGCAGCCATCATAAAAGGGCGGGGGAGCTGTTTTTT.

The J gene is TRBJ2-1, the V gene TRBV5-1; either TRBD1 or TRBD2 may fit D (5 bases each). V was cut by 0 bases and J by 2 bases, with 9 bases left in between. The CDR3 runs 15 residues. Germline V gene data show CDR1 as SGHRS and CDR2 as YFSETQ. The CDR3 coding sequence is TGCGCCAGCAGCTTGGATGTGGGGGCCTACAATGAGCAGTTCTTC. Amino acid sequence: CASSLDVGAYNEQFF.

The chain is built from TRBV5-4 and TRBJ1-2; D gene uncertain. CDR1 is SGHNT and CDR2 is YYREEE in the germline V gene (reference sequence). With 0 bases removed from V and 5 bases from J, the gap between germline ends came to 8 bases. The CDR3 loop spans 13 amino acids. CDR3 loop: CASSLAKTYGYTF. The CDR3 DNA reads TGTGCCAGCAGCTTGGCCAAAACTTATGGCTACACCTTC.

The rearrangement joins TRBV5-8 to TRBJ2-1, with TRBD1 identical over 11 bases. The CDR3 has 15 residues. Germline values: CDR1 SGHTS, CDR2 YDEGEE. The junction had 2 bases not matched to a gene; V was cut back by 0 bases and J by 6 bases. DNA of the CDR3: TGTGCCAGCAGCTTGGCCGGGACAGGGGGCAATGAGCAGTTCTTC. Protein: CASSLAGTGGNEQFF.